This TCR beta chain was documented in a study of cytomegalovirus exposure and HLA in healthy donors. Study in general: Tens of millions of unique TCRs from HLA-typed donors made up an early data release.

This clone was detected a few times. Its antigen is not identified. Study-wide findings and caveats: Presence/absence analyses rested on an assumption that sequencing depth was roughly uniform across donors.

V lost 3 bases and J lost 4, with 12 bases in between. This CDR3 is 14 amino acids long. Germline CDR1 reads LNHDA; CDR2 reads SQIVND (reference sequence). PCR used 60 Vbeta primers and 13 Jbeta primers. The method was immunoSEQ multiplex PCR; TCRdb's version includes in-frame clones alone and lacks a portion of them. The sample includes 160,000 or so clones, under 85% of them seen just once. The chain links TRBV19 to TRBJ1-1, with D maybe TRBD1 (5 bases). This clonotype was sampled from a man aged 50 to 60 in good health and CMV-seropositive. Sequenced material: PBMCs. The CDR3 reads CASSIAGMGTEAFF. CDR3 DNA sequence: TGTGCCAGTAGTATCGCAGGGATGGGCACTGAAGCTTTCTTT.